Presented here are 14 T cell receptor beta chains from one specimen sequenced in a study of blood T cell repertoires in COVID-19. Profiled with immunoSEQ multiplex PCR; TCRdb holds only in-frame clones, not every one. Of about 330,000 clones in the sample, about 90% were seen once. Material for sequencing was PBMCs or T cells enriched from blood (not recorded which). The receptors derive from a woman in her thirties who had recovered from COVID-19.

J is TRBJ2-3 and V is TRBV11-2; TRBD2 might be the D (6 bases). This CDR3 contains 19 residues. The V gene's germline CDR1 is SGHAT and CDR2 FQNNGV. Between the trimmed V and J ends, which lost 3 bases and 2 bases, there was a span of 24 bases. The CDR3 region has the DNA TGTGCCAGCAGCTTCCCGACTAGGATCGCCGGGGCCCCCACAGATACGCAGTATTTT. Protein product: CASSFPTRIAGAPTDTQYF.

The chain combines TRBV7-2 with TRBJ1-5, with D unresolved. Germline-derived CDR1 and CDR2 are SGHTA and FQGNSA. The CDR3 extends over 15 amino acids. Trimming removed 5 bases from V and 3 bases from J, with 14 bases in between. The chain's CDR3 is CASSEPGRDNQPQHF. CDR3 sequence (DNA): TGTGCCAGCAGCGAACCGGGGAGAGACAATCAGCCCCAGCATTTT.

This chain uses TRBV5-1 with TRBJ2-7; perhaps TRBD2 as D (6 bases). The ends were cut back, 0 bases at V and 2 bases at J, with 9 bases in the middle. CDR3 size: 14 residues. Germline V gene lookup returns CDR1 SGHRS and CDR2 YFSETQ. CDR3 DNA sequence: TGCGCCAGCAGCTTGGTTCCGGGAGCCTACGAGCAGTACTTC. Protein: CASSLVPGAYEQYF.

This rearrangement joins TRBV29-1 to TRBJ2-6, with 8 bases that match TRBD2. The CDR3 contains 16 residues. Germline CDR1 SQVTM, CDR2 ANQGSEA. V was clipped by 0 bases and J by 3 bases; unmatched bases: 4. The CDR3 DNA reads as TGCAGCGTTGAAGATCGGGGGGGAAGTGGGGCCAACGTCCTGACTTTC. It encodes CSVEDRGGSGANVLTF.

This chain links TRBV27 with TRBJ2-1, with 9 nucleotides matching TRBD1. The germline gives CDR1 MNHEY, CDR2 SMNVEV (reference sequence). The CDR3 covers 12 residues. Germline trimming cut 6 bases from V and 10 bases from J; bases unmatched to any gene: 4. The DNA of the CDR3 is TGTGCCAGCAGCCACAGGGGGCGCGAGCAGTTCTTC. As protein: CASSHRGREQFF.

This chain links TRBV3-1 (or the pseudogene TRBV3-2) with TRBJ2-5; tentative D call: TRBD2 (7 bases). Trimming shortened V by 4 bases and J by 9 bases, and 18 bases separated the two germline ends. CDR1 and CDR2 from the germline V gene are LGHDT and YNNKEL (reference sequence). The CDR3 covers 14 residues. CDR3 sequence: CASSLLRGGGAQYF. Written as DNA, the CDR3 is TGTGCCAGCAGCCTGTTGAGGGGGGGCGGGGCCCAGTACTTC.

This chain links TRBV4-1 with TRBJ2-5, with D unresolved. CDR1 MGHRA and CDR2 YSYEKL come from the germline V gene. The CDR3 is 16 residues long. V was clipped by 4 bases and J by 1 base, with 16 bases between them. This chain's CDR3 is CASSPLGVGVQETQYF. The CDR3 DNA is TGCGCCAGCAGCCCATTAGGTGTAGGAGTCCAAGAGACCCAGTACTTC.

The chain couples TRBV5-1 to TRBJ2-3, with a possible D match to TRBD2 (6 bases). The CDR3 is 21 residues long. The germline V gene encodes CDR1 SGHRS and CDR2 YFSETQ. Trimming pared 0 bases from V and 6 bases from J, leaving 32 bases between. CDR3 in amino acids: CASSLAREWYRTTRFEDTQYF. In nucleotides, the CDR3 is TGCGCCAGCAGCTTGGCTAGGGAATGGTACCGGACTACCCGCTTTGAGGATACGCAGTATTTT.

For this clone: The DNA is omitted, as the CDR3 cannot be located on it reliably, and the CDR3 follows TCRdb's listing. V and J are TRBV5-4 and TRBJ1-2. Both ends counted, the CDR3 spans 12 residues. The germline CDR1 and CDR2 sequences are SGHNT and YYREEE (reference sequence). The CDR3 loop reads CASSLEFGPGTF.

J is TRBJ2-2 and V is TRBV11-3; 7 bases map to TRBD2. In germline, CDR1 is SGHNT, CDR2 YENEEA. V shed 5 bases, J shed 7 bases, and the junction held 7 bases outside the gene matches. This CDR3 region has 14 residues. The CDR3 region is CASSGQRGGGELFF. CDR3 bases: TGTGCCAGCAGCGGGCAGCGCGGGGGCGGGGAGCTGTTTTTT.

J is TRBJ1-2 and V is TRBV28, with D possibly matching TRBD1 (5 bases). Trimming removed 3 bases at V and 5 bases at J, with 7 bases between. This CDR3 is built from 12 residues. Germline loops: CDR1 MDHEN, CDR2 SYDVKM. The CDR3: CASSFGGYGYTF. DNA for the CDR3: TGTGCCAGCAGTTTTGGGGGGTATGGCTACACCTTC.

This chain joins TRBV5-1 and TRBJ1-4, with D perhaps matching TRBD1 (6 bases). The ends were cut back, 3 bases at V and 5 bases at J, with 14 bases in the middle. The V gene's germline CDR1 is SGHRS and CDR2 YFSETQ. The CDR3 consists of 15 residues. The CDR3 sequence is CASSSEGVANEKLFF. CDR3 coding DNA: TGCGCCAGCAGCTCCGAGGGGGTGGCCAATGAAAAACTGTTTTTT.

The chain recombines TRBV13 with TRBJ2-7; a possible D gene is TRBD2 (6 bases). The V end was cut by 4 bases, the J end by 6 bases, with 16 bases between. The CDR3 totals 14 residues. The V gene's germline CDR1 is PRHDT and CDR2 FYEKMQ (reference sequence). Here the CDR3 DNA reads TGTGCCAGCAGCTCACCGGGACTCCCTAGCGAGCAGTACTTC. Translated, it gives CASSSPGLPSEQYF.

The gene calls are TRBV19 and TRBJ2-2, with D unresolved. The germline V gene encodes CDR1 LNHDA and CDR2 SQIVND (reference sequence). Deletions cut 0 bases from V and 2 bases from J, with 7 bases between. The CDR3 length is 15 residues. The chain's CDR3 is CASSIEGHNTGELFF. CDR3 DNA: TGTGCCAGTAGTATAGAGGGCCATAACACCGGGGAGCTGTTTTTT.